Below, 20 T cell receptor beta chains from the same sample are listed, as sequenced in a study of T cell repertoires in cytomegalovirus infection. TCRdb re-called the reads through MiXCR, storing one row per CDR3 protein. The profile shows hundreds of thousands of distinct CDR3 sequences, approximately 24% of them singletons. Input material: CD8+ T cells from PBMCs. The receptors here all came from a human donor in good health (CMV status not recorded). Some clones in this sample may be carry-over from other donors' samples.

The chain couples TRBV12-5 to TRBJ1-1; D gene ambiguous. The V gene lost 3 bases and the J gene lost 1 base, with 18 bases spanning the gap. The germline V gene has CDR1 LGHNT and CDR2 FRNRAP. CDR3 length: 17 residues. CDR3 DNA: TGTGCTAGTGGTTTCACAACAGATGCCGGAGGGAACACTGAAGCTTTCTTT. Translating it yields CASGFTTDAGGNTEAFF.

This chain uses TRBV20-1 with TRBJ1-2, with D tentatively TRBD1 (5 bases). The germline V gene encodes CDR1 DFQATT and CDR2 SNEGSKA (reference sequence). The V and J ends lost 4 bases and 1 base respectively, with 19 bases between them. This CDR3 comprises 16 residues. CDR3 DNA sequence: TGCAGTGCTAACAGTGTACGAGACAGAGATAACTATGGCTACACCTTC. Encoded protein: CSANSVRDRDNYGYTF.

This chain uses TRBV7-8 with TRBJ1-4; D is unresolved. The CDR3 is 15 residues long. Germline V gene lookup returns CDR1 SGHVS and CDR2 FQNEAQ. Trimming removed 5 bases from V and 3 bases from J, with 13 bases in between. The CDR3 bases are TGTGCCAGCAGCCCACGGCCAGCCTCTAATGAAAAACTGTTTTTT. Translating it yields CASSPRPASNEKLFF.

This clonotype occurred a few times. The chain carries TRBV19 and TRBJ1-1, with D uncertain. The CDR3 totals 12 residues. Deletions cut 8 bases from V and 4 bases from J, with 11 bases between. CDR1 LNHDA and CDR2 SQIVND come from the germline V gene (reference sequence). The CDR3 DNA reads TGTGCCAGTGCCTCGGGCTTCACTGAAGCTTTCTTT. Translated, it gives CASASGFTEAFF. Based on the CDR3 plus reference TRBV19 and TRBJ1-1, the full variable domain is DGGITQSPKYLFRKEGQNVTLSCEQNLNHDAMYWYRQDPGQGLRLIYYSQIVNDFQKGDIAEGYSVSREKKESFPLTVTSAQKNPTAFYLCASASGFTEAFFGQGTRLTVV.

The chain links TRBV29-1 to TRBJ1-2, with a weak D call TRBD1 (6 bases). V was pared by 4 bases and J by 4 bases, with 22 bases between. The CDR3 is 16 residues long. CDR1 and CDR2 from the germline V gene are SQVTM and ANQGSEA. CDR3 nucleotide sequence: TGCAGCGTTGGAACCCGGGGTGGCCGGGGGCTCTATGGCTACACCTTC. Encoded protein: CSVGTRGGRGLYGYTF.

V is TRBV28 and J is TRBJ1-5, with D possibly being TRBD1 (5 bases). Trimming stripped 4 bases from V and 1 base from J, with 11 bases between. The CDR3 sequence is 15 residues long. Germline V gene sequence: CDR1 MDHEN, CDR2 SYDVKM. DNA for the CDR3: TGTGCCAGCAGTTGGCTTGGACAAAGCAATCAGCCCCAGCATTTT. Its translation: CASSWLGQSNQPQHF.

Here the CDR3 DNA reads TGTGCCAGCCAGACTAGCGGAGCCAAAAACATTCAGTACTTC. Residues: CASQTSGAKNIQYF. The genes are TRBV6-6 and TRBJ2-4; 9 bases agree with TRBD2. Trimming at V came to 8 bases and at J to 0 bases, leaving 2 bases not matched to a gene. The CDR3 covers 14 residues. Per the germline V gene, CDR1 is MNHNY and CDR2 is SVGAGI (reference sequence).

This clonotype was detected only a few times. The chain employs TRBV20-1 and TRBJ2-2; D possibly corresponds to TRBD1 (5 bases). The V gene lost 4 bases and the J gene lost 0 bases, with 9 bases spanning the gap. This CDR3 comprises 14 residues. Germline V gene data show CDR1 as DFQATT and CDR2 as SNEGSKA (reference sequence). CDR3 coding DNA: TGCAGTGCTAAGGGGATCGCGAACACCGGGGAGCTGTTTTTT. Amino acid sequence: CSAKGIANTGELFF.

This clonotype was picked up many times. This chain links TRBV2 with TRBJ2-1; TRBD2 matches at 10 bases. Germline assignment: CDR1 SNHLY and CDR2 FYNNEI. The CDR3 contains 15 residues. V lost 4 bases to trimming and J lost 4 bases; unmatched junction nucleotides: 4. The CDR3 is CASSVSGGTYNEQFF. The CDR3 bases are TGTGCCAGCAGTGTTAGCGGGGGGACGTACAATGAGCAGTTCTTC. Supplemented by reference TRBV2 and TRBJ2-1, the full variable domain reads EPEVTQTPSHQVTQMGQEVILRCVPISNHLYFYWYRQILGQKVEFLVSFYNNEISEKSEIFDDQFSVERPDGSNFTLKIRSTKLEDSAMYFCASSVSGGTYNEQFFGPGTRLTVL.

This clonotype occurred once. Possible read error: a much larger clone is one base away. The J gene is TRBJ1-2, the V gene TRBV12-3 or TRBV12-4; 7 bases line up with TRBD1. CDR3 length: 15 residues. In DNA, the CDR3 is TGTGCCTGCAGTTTAGGAAAGACAGGGATCTATGGCTACACCTTC. Residues: CACSLGKTGIYGYTF.

Regarding this clonotype: An end of the junction differs from the germline gene, which may be a read error. The chain has TRBV3-1 and TRBJ2-7, with 9 bases identical to TRBD1. The CDR3 consists of 14 residues. Per germline, CDR1 LGHDT and CDR2 YNNKEL (reference sequence). The CDR3 DNA reads as TGTGCCAACAGCCCCGGGACAGGGTCCTACGAGCAGTACTTC. Protein sequence: CANSPGTGSYEQYF.

This clonotype appeared a few times. This chain links TRBV6-6 with TRBJ2-3; D ambiguous. V was trimmed by 7 bases and J by 4 bases, leaving 15 bases between them. The CDR3 totals 14 residues. Germline values: CDR1 MNHNY, CDR2 SVGAGI (reference sequence). The CDR3 nucleotides are TGTGCCAGCACCCCCGTCAGCGTGGCAGATACGCAGTATTTT. Encoded protein: CASTPVSVADTQYF.

Only one count was recorded for this clonotype. Just one base apart from a much larger clone, this may be a read error. CDR3 amino acids: CASSSGHREANTRELFF. The DNA for the CDR3 is TGTGCCAGCAGCTCGGGCCATCGGGAAGCGAACACCAGGGAGCTGTTTTTT. This chain connects TRBV7-2 to TRBJ2-2; a possible D gene is TRBD2 (5 bases). In germline, CDR1 is SGHTA, CDR2 FQGNSA. This CDR3 has 17 amino acids.

This clonotype has a handful of counts. The chain combines TRBV2 with TRBJ2-2, with D uncertain. Germline-derived CDR1 and CDR2 are SNHLY and FYNNEI. Deletions cut 2 bases from V and 4 bases from J, with 8 bases between. The CDR3 length is 14 residues. CDR3 in DNA: TGTGCCAGCAGTGAAAAGATACCCACCGGGGAGCTGTTTTTT. Translation: CASSEKIPTGELFF.

The chain combines TRBV6-6 with TRBJ2-2, with D maybe TRBD1 (5 bases). Trimming took 0 bases from V and 2 from J, leaving 7 bases between them. Germline V gene data show CDR1 as MNHNY and CDR2 as SVGAGI (reference sequence). The CDR3 has 15 residues. In nucleotides, the CDR3 is TGTGCCAGCAGTTACTCGTGGGGCAACACCGGGGAGCTGTTTTTT. As protein: CASSYSWGNTGELFF.

The chain joins TRBV7-9 to TRBJ2-6; 7 nucleotides match TRBD1. Unmatched junction bases numbered 12, after V lost 6 bases and J lost 1 base. In germline, CDR1 is SEHNR, CDR2 FQNEAQ (reference sequence). This CDR3 has 18 residues. The CDR3 reads CASRDLRDSLSGANVLTF. CDR3 coding DNA: TGTGCCAGCAGGGACCTCAGGGACAGCCTATCTGGGGCCAACGTCCTGACTTTC.

This clonotype was counted ten times or more. The genes are TRBV7-6 and TRBJ2-1; 9 bases line up with TRBD2. Germline V gene lookup returns CDR1 SGHVS and CDR2 FNYEAQ. The V segment lost 2 bases and the J segment 0 bases; nucleotides outside the gene matches: 5. This CDR3 region has 17 residues. This chain's CDR3 is CASSLISGGSSYNEQFF. The CDR3 DNA reads TGTGCCAGCAGCTTAATTAGCGGGGGTAGCTCCTACAATGAGCAGTTCTTC.

With respect to this clonotype: Since a much larger clone is just one base distant, this may be a read error. The gene calls are TRBV7-9 and TRBJ1-4; 9 bases match TRBD1. This CDR3 is 14 amino acids long. Germline CDR1 SEHNR, CDR2 FQNEAQ (reference sequence). CDR3 protein: CANSFGTGYEKLFF. CDR3 nucleotide sequence: TGTGCCAACAGCTTCGGGACAGGGTATGAAAAACTGTTTTTT.

Regarding this clonotype: The junction differs from germline at one of its ends, possibly a read error. The CDR3, as DNA: TGTGCCAACAGCCAACCGGGACAATCCTACGAGCAGTACTTC. Translation gives CANSQPGQSYEQYF. The chain has TRBV5-5 and TRBJ2-7; tentative D call: TRBD1 (6 bases). This CDR3 region has 14 residues. CDR1 is SGHKS and CDR2 is YYEKEE in the germline V gene (reference sequence).

The rearrangement uses TRBV5-8 and TRBJ2-7; a weak D match, TRBD2 (7 bases). CDR3 size: 16 residues. With 1 base removed from V and 6 bases from J, the gap between germline ends came to 20 bases. CDR1 SGHTS and CDR2 YDEGEE come from the germline V gene. CDR3 coding DNA: TGTGCCAGCAGCTTGTGGGGGGGCAGATCTAGACTCGAGCAGTACGTC. Its protein product is CASSLWGGRSRLEQYV.